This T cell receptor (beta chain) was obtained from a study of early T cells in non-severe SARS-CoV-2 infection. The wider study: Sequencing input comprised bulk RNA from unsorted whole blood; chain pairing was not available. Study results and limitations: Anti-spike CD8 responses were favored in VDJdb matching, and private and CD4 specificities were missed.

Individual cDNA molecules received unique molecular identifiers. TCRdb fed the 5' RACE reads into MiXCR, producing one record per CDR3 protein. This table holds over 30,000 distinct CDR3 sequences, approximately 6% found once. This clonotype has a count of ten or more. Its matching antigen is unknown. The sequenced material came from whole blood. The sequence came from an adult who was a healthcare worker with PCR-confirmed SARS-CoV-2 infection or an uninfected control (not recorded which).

CDR3: CASSYSMGLVETQYF. The DNA for the CDR3 is TGTGCCAGCAGTTACTCGATGGGGTTGGTGGAGACCCAGTACTTC. This chain links TRBV6-5 with TRBJ2-5; D remains unclear. The V and J ends lost 0 bases and 5 bases respectively, with 13 bases between them. Germline V gene sequence: CDR1 MNHEY, CDR2 SVGAGI. This CDR3 is 15 amino acids long.